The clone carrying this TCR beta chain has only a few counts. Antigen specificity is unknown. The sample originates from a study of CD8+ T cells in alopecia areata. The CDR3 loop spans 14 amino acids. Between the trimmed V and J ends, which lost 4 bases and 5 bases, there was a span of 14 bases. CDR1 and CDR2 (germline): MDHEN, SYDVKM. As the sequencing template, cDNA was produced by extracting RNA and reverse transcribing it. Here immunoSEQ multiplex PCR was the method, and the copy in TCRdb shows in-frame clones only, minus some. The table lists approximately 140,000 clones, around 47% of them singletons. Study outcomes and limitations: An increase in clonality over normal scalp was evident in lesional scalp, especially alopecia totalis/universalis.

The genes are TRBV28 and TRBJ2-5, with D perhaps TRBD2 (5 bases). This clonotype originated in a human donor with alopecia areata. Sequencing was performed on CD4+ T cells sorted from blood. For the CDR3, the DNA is TGTGCCAGCAGTTCGACCTCTACGGGGGAGACCCAGTACTTC. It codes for CASSSTSTGETQYF.